The T cell receptor beta chain under discussion was sequenced for a study of blood T cell repertoires in COVID-19. Libraries were prepared by immunoSEQ multiplex PCR; TCRdb keeps only in-frame clonotypes and omits some of them. The repertoire holds over 130,000 clones, 88% seen once, with roughly 2.5% in the top ten. Germline V lookup: CDR1 LGHDT, CDR2 YNNKEL (reference sequence). Trimming removed 5 bases from V and 6 bases from J; junction bases left unmatched: 4. The CDR3 has 13 residues. This clone was found once. The sequence was obtained from a human donor with COVID-19, enrolled during active disease. The donor label of this sample is uncertain. V usage is TRBV3-1 (or the pseudogene TRBV3-2) and J usage is TRBJ2-1, with 7 nucleotides matching TRBD2. Material for sequencing was peripheral blood. The CDR3 nucleotides are TGTGCCAGCAGCGGGAGGGAGAGCAATGAGCAGTTCTTC. This codes for CASSGRESNEQFF.